This T cell receptor beta chain stems from a study of blood T cell repertoires in COVID-19. Sequencing was performed with immunoSEQ multiplex PCR; in TCRdb, only in-frame clones are kept and a portion is missing. The table includes fewer than 150,000 clones, about 78% detected once. This clone is a singleton in its sample. V shed 4 bases and J 3 bases; nucleotides not matched to a gene: 9. Germline V gives CDR1 SGHVS, CDR2 FNYEAQ. The CDR3 length is 17 residues. The sequenced sample consisted of peripheral blood. The V gene is TRBV7-6, the J gene TRBJ2-1; 10 nucleotides match TRBD2. This TCR was sampled from a man in his 70s with acute or convalescent COVID-19. The CDR3 DNA sequence: TGTGCCAGCAGCTCCTACTCTAGCGGGAGTAACTACAATGAGCAGTTCTTC. Amino acid sequence: CASSSYSSGSNYNEQFF.